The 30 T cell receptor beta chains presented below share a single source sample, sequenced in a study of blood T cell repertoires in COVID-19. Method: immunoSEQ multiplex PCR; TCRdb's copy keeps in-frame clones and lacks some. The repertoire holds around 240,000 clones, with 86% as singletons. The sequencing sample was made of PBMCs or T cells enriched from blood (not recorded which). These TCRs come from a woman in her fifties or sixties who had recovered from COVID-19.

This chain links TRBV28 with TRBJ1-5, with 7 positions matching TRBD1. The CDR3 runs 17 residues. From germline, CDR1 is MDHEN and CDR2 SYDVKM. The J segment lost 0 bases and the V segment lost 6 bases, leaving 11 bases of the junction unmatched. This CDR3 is CASSPTRDRYSNQPQHF. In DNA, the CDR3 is TGTGCCAGCAGCCCTACCCGGGACAGATATAGCAATCAGCCCCAGCATTTT.

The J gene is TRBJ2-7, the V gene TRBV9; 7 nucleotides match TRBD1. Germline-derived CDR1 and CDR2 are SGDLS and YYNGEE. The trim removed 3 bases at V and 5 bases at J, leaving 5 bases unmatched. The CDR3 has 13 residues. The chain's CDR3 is CASSDDRVDEQYF. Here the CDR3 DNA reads TGTGCCAGCAGCGACGACAGGGTCGACGAGCAGTACTTC. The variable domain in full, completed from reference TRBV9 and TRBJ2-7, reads DSGVTQTPKHLITATGQRVTLRCSPRSGDLSVYWYQQSLDQGLQFLIQYYNGEERAKGNILERFSAQQFPDLHSELNLSSLELGDSALYFCASSDDRVDEQYFGPGTRLTVT.

CDR3 bases: TGTGCCAGCAGTCAGGGGTATGGCTACACCTTC. Residues: CASSQGYGYTF. The J gene is TRBJ1-2, the V gene TRBV6-2 or TRBV6-3; perhaps TRBD1 as D (6 bases). With 5 bases removed from V and 5 bases from J, the gap between germline ends came to 6 bases. Germline-derived CDR1 and CDR2 are MNHEY and SVGEGT. The CDR3 has 11 residues.

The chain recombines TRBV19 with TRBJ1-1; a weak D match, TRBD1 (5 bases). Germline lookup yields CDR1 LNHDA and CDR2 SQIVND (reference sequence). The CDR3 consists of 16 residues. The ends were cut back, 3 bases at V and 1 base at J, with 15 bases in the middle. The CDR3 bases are TGTGCCAGTAGTATGGGGCGCGGTGGGAAGAACACTGAAGCTTTCTTT. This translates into CASSMGRGGKNTEAFF.

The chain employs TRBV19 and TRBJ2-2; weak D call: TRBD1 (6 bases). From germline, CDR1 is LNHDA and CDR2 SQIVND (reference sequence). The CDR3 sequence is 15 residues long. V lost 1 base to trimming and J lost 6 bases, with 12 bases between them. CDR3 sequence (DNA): TGTGCCAGTAGTATAGTCCAGGGGCCCGCCGGGGAGCTGTTTTTT. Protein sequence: CASSIVQGPAGELFF. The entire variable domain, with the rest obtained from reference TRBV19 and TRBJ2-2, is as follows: DGGITQSPKYLFRKEGQNVTLSCEQNLNHDAMYWYRQDPGQGLRLIYYSQIVNDFQKGDIAEGYSVSREKKESFPLTVTSAQKNPTAFYLCASSIVQGPAGELFFGEGSRLTVL.

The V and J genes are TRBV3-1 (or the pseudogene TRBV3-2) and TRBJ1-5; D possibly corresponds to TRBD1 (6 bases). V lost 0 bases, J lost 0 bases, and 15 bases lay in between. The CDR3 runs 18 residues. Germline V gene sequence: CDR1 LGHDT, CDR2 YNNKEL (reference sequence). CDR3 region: CASSQDPTGLYSNQPQHF. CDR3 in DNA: TGTGCCAGCAGCCAAGACCCGACAGGATTATATAGCAATCAGCCCCAGCATTTT.

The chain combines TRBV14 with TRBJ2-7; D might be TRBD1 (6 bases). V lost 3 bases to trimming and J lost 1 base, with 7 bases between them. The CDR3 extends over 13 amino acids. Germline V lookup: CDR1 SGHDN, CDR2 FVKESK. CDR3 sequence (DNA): TGTGCCAGCAGCCACAGGGGTTCCTACGAGCAGTACTTC. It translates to CASSHRGSYEQYF.

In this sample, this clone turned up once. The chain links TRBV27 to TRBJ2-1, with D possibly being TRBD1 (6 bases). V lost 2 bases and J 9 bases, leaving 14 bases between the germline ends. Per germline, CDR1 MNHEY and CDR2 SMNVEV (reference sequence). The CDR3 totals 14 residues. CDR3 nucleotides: TGTGCCAGCAGTTTAGCGTCACAGGGTCGTGAGCAGTTCTTC. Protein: CASSLASQGREQFF.

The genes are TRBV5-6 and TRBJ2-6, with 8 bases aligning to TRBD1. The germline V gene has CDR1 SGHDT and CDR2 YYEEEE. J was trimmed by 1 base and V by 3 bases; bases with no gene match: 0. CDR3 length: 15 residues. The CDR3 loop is CASSWTGSGANVLTF. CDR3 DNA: TGTGCCAGCAGCTGGACAGGGTCTGGGGCCAACGTCCTGACTTTC.

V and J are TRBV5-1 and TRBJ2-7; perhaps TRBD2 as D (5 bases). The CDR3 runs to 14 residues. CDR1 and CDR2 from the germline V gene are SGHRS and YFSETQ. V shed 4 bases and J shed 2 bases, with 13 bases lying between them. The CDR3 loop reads CASSRTLDTYEQYF. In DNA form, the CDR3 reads TGCGCCAGCAGCCGTACACTAGACACCTACGAGCAGTACTTC.

DNA for the CDR3: TGCGCCAGCAGCCCAGGGTTAGGGGGCGGTTTTGACTATGGCTACACCTTC. The encoded protein is CASSPGLGGGFDYGYTF. The V gene is TRBV5-1, the J gene TRBJ1-2; 7 bases are shared with TRBD1. The junction had 15 bases not matched to a gene; V was cut back by 4 bases and J by 3 bases. This CDR3 contains 17 residues. In germline, CDR1 is SGHRS, CDR2 YFSETQ.

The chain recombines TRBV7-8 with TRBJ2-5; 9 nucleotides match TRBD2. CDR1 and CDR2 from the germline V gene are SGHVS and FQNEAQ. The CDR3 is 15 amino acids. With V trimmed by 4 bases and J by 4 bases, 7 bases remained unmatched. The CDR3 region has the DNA TGTGCCAGCAGCTCCCTAGCGGGGACTCCAGAGACCCAGTACTTC. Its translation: CASSSLAGTPETQYF.

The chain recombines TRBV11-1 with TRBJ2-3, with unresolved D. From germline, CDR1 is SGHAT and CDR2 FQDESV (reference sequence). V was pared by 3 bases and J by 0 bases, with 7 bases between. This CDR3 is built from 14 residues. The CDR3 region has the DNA TGTGCCAGCAGCTTCCGTCAGAGCACAGATACGCAGTATTTT. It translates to CASSFRQSTDTQYF.

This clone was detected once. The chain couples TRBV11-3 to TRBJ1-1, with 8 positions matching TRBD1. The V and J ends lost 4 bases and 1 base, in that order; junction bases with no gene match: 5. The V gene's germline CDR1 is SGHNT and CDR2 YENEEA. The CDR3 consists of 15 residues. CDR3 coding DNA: TGTGCCAGCAGCTCTCTCGGACAGGGGAACACTGAAGCTTTCTTT. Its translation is CASSSLGQGNTEAFF.

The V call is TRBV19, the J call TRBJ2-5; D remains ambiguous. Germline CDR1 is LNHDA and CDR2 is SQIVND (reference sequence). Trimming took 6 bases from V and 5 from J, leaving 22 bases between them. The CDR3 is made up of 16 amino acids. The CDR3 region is CASRRLAASYWETQYF. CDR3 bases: TGTGCCAGTAGAAGGCTCGCAGCGTCATATTGGGAGACCCAGTACTTC.

The CDR3 here is CASRPRQGDDYGYTF. The DNA for the CDR3 is TGTGCCAGCAGACCAAGACAGGGTGACGACTATGGCTACACCTTC. The chain couples TRBV6-5 to TRBJ1-2; 7 bases line up with TRBD1. The V gene's germline CDR1 is MNHEY and CDR2 SVGAGI. This CDR3 contains 15 residues. The trim removed 6 bases at V and 3 bases at J, leaving 10 bases unmatched.

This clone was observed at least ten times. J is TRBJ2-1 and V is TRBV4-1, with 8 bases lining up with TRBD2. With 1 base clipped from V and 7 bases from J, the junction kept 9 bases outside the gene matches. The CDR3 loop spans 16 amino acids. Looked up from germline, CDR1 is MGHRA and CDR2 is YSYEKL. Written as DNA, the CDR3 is TGCGCCAGCAGCCAAGGGTCGGGAGGGGTGAGGAATGAGCAGTTCTTC. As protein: CASSQGSGGVRNEQFF.

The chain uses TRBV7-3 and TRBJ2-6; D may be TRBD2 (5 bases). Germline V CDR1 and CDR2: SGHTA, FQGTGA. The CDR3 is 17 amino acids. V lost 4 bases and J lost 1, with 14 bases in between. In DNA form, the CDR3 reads TGTGCCAGCAGCTCCCCCAACCGGGATTCTGGGGCCAACGTCCTGACTTTC. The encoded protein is CASSSPNRDSGANVLTF.

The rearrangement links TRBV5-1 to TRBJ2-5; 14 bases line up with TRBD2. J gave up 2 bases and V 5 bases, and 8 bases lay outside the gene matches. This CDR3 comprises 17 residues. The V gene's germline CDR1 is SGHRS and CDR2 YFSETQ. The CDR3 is CASRPGTSGSKQETQYF. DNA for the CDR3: TGCGCCAGCAGGCCCGGGACTAGCGGGAGTAAGCAAGAGACCCAGTACTTC. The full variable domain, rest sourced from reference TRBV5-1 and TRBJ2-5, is KAGVTQTPRYLIKTRGQQVTLSCSPISGHRSVSWYQQTPGQGLQFLFEYFSETQRNKGNFPGRFSGRQFSNSRSEMNVSTLELGDSALYLCASRPGTSGSKQETQYFGPGTRLLVL.

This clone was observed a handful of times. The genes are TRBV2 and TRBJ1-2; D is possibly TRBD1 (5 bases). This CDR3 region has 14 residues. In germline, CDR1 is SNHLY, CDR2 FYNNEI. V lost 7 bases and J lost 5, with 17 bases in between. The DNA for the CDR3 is TGTGCCAGCAAGGGGTACCCCGACGCGTATGGCTACACCTTC. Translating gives CASKGYPDAYGYTF. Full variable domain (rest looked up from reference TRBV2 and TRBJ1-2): EPEVTQTPSHQVTQMGQEVILRCVPISNHLYFYWYRQILGQKVEFLVSFYNNEISEKSEIFDDQFSVERPDGSNFTLKIRSTKLEDSAMYFCASKGYPDAYGYTFGSGTRLTVV.

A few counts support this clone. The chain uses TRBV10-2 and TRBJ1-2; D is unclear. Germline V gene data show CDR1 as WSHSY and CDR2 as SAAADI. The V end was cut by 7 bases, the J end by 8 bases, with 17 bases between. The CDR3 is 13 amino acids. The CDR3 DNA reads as TGCGCCAGCACCTCAGAGGGTTTTAAGGGCTACACCTTC. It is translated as CASTSEGFKGYTF.

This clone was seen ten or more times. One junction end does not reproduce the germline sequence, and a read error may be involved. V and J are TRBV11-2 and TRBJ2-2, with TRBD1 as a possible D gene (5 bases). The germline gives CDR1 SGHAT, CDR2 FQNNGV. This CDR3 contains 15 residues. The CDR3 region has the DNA TGTGCCAGCACCTTAGACACAGGTCACACCGGGGAGCTGTTTTTT. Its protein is CASTLDTGHTGELFF. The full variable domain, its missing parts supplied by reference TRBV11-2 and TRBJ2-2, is EAGVAQSPRYKIIEKRQSVAFWCNPISGHATLYWYQQILGQGPKLLIQFQNNGVVDDSQLPKDRFSAERLKGVDSTLKIQPAKLEDSAVYLCASTLDTGHTGELFFGEGSRLTVL.

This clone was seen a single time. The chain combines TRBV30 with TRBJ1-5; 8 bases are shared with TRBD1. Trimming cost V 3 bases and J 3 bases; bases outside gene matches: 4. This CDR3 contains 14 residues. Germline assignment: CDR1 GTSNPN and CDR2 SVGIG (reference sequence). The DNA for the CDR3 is TGTGCCTGGAGGGGGGGACAGGACAATCAGCCCCAGCATTTT. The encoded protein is CAWRGGQDNQPQHF.

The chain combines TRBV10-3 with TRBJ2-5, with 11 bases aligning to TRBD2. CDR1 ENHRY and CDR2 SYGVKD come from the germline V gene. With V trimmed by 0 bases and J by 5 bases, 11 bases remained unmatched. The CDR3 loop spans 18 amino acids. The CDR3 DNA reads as TGTGCCATCAGTGAGTCAGAACTAGCGGGAGCCCTCGGGGAGACCCAGTACTTC. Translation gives CAISESELAGALGETQYF.

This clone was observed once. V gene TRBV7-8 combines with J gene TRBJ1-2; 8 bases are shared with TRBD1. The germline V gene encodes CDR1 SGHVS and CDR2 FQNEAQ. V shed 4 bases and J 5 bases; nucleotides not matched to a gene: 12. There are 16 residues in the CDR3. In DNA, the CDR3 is TGTGCCAGCAGCTCATTCAATTCGGACAGGGAGTATGGCTACACCTTC. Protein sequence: CASSSFNSDREYGYTF.

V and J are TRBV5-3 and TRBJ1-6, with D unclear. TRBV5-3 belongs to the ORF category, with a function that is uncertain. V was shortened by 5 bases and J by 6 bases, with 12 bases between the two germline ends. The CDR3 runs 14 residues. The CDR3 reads CARRDGGFNSPLHF. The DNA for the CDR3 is TGTGCCAGAAGGGATGGCGGGTTTAATTCACCCCTCCACTTT.

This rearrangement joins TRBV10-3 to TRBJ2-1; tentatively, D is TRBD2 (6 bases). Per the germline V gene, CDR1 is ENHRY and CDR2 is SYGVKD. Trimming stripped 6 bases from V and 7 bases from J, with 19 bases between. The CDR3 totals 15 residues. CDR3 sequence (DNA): TGTGCCATCAGATCGGACGGGGGTGTTTTTAATGAGCAGTTCTTC. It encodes CAIRSDGGVFNEQFF.

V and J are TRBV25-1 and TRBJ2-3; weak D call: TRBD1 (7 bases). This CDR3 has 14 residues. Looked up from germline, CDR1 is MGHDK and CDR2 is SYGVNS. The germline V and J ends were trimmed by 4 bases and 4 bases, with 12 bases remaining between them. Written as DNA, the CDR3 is TGTGCCAGCAGTGGTGACAGGGACTCAGATACGCAGTATTTT. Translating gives CASSGDRDSDTQYF.

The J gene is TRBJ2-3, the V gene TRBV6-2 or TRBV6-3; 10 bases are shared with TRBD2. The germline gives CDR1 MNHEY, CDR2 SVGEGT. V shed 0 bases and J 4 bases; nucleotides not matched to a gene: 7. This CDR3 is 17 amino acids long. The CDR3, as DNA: TGTGCCAGCAGTTACTCAACCGGGACTAGCGCGGCAGATACGCAGTATTTT. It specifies CASSYSTGTSAADTQYF.

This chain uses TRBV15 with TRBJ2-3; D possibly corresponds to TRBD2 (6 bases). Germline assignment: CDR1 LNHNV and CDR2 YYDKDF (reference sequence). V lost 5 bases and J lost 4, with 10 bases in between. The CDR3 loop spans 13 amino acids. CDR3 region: CATSEWGADTQYF. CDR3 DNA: TGTGCCACCAGCGAGTGGGGGGCAGATACGCAGTATTTT.